This T cell receptor beta chain was profiled in a study of a mutant IDH1 vaccine in newly diagnosed glioma. Study overall: Commencement of vaccination occurred 4-6 weeks following radiotherapy alone, or concurrently with temozolomide cycles. An approximately 62% male, about 40% female split and a mean age of about 43 years characterized treated patients. The earlier regimen, radiotherapy, temozolomide, or both, was most often both.

Specified time point: week 5, during vaccination. The study gave 300 ug of mutant IDH1 20-mer peptide per vaccine dose, with topical imiquimod. General study points: Patients showed vaccine-induced immune responses at a rate of around 93%.

On this clone itself: Its antigen is currently unknown.

V was clipped by 0 bases and J by 3 bases, with 6 bases between them. CDR3 length: 14 amino acids. Per the germline V gene, CDR1 is LGHNA and CDR2 is YSLEER. Data came from immunoSEQ multiplex PCR; TCRdb stores just in-frame clones and leaves some out. Here the sample spans over 35,000 clones, approximately 91% being singletons. This chain uses TRBV4-3 with TRBJ1-5; no firm D call. The sample consisted of PBMCs, taken from a glioma patient whose treatment included an IDH1 peptide vaccine. The TCR sequence derives from a man in his fifties or sixties with glioma. The CDR3 reads CASSQDGINQPQHF. The CDR3, as DNA: TGCGCCAGCAGCCAAGATGGGATCAATCAGCCCCAGCATTTT.